This entry is about one TCR beta chain. Antigen unknown. Samples were taken at baseline and on day 1 of cycles 4 and 7. This specimen belongs to a study of OX40 agonist ivuxolimab in advanced cancers. Study outcomes and limitations: At 0.1 to 3.0 mg/kg and by week 6, clonal expansion occurred in CD4+ and CD8+ blood T cells.

The assay was immunoSEQ multiplex PCR, and TCRdb's table has in-frame clones only and misses some. The sample lists about 77,000 clones, over 75% occurring once. Per the germline V gene, CDR1 is SGHRS and CDR2 is YFSETQ. The CDR3 loop spans 16 amino acids. V was pared by 4 bases and J by 8 bases, with 15 bases of the junction left unmatched. The sequence was collected from an adult with an advanced solid tumor such as melanoma, head and neck, liver or kidney cancer. The sequences come from CD4+ or CD8+ T cells sorted from blood, collected in a trial of the OX40 agonist ivuxolimab. This chain uses TRBV5-1 with TRBJ1-2, with TRBD1 matching 9 bases. The CDR3 nucleotides read TGCGCCAGCAGCAACGGACTCCGGGACAGGGAAAACGGCTACACCTTC. This encodes CASSNGLRDRENGYTF.